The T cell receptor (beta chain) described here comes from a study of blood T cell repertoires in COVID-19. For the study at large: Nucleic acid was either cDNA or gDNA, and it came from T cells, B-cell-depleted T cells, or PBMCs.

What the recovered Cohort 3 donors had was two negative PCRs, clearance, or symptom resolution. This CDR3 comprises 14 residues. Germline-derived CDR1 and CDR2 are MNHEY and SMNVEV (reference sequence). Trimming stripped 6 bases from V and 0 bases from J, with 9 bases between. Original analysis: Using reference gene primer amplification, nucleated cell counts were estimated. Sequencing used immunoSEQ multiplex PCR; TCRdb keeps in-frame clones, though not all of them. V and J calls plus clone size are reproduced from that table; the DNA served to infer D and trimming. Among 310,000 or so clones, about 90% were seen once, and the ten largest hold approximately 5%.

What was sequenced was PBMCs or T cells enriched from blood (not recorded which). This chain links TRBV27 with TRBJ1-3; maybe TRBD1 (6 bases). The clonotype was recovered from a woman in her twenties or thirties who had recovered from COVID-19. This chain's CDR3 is CASRQGYSGNTIYF. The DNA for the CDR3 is TGTGCCAGCAGACAGGGATACTCTGGAAACACCATATATTTT.